This T cell receptor beta chain derives from a study of T cells in Graves' hyperthyroidism and ophthalmopathy. Study in general: Peripheral blood sampling occurred at initial diagnosis, before any treatment. Notes on the study in general: A model of 13 V-J pairs discriminated ophthalmopathy from stable hyperthyroidism.

RNA transcripts yielded amplified TCR beta CDR3 regions. The HTBI primer set was used in a first-round RT-PCR of the TCR CDR3. TCRdb analysed the multiplex PCR reads with MiXCR anew, one entry per CDR3 protein. The data contain under 450,000 distinct CDR3 sequences, approximately 15% of them singletons. V trimming: 6 bases; J trimming: 4 bases; junction bases outside the gene matches: 12. The CDR3 has 16 amino acids. The germline V gene has CDR1 DFQATT and CDR2 SNEGSKA (reference sequence). This clonotype was counted many times. Its antigen remains unidentified. It was uncontrolled infection, other autoimmune disease, pregnancy or lactation that excluded patients. Clinicians diagnosed patients from clinical symptoms, serum thyroxine and TRAb, thyroid ultrasound and orbital computed tomography.

The chain joins TRBV20-1 to TRBJ2-1, with 10 positions matching TRBD2. Material for sequencing was blood. This clonotype originated in a woman aged 18-29 years with Graves' hyperthyroidism. CDR3 region: CSAERIAGGSYNEQFF. In nucleotides, the CDR3 is TGCAGTGCGGAGAGGATAGCGGGGGGATCATACAATGAGCAGTTCTTC.